These T cell receptor beta chains were read from a single sample in a study of control samples from healthy donors and cancer patients. The method was immunoSEQ multiplex PCR; TCRdb's version includes in-frame clones alone and lacks a portion of them. Its table lists fewer than 250,000 clones. Sequencing used blood. The receptor source for this set is a woman in her twenties or thirties in good health. CDR3s include the opening cysteine and the closing phenylalanine or tryptophan. D genes are given only for firm matches.

V gene: TRBV7-2
J gene: TRBJ2-7
D gene: -
CDR3 protein: CASSLGLGGSDEQYF

V gene: TRBV3-1/TRBV3-2
J gene: TRBJ2-3
D gene: -
CDR3 protein: CASSQRRGTQYF

V gene: TRBV6-5
J gene: TRBJ2-2
D gene: TRBD2
CDR3 protein: CASSIGTTYTGELFF

V gene: TRBV30
J gene: TRBJ2-2
D gene: TRBD1
CDR3 protein: CAWSVRAGGGPNTGELFF

V gene: TRBV6-5
J gene: TRBJ2-6
D gene: TRBD1
CDR3 protein: CATNQGDSGANVLTF

V gene: TRBV7-8
J gene: TRBJ1-1
D gene: TRBD1
CDR3 protein: CASSAGTGDTEAFF

V gene: TRBV18
J gene: TRBJ1-1
D gene: -
CDR3 protein: CASSLATAMNTEAFF

V gene: TRBV30
J gene: TRBJ1-2
D gene: -
CDR3 protein: CASFGGAPGYTF

V gene: TRBV4-2
J gene: TRBJ1-2
D gene: -
CDR3 protein: CASSQDFPGRNYGYTF

V gene: TRBV6-2/TRBV6-3
J gene: TRBJ1-2
D gene: -
CDR3 protein: CASSYAGTLYGYTF

V gene: TRBV13
J gene: TRBJ2-7
D gene: -
CDR3 protein: CASSTTSGGEQYF

V gene: TRBV29-1
J gene: TRBJ1-2
D gene: TRBD1
CDR3 protein: CSVPGTGLYGYTF

V gene: TRBV7-3
J gene: TRBJ1-6
D gene: -
CDR3 protein: CASSLISDSYSPLHF

V gene: TRBV5-8
J gene: TRBJ2-2
D gene: -
CDR3 protein: CASSSTGIITGELFF

V gene: TRBV7-9
J gene: TRBJ2-5
D gene: -
CDR3 protein: CASTPRGRETQYF

V gene: TRBV19
J gene: TRBJ1-2
D gene: TRBD1
CDR3 protein: CASSPRDRGGYTF

V gene: TRBV14
J gene: TRBJ1-2
D gene: -
CDR3 protein: CASSQDRGYGYTF

V gene: TRBV28
J gene: TRBJ2-2
D gene: TRBD1
CDR3 protein: CASSLQTGETRRGELFF

V gene: TRBV4-2
J gene: TRBJ1-4
D gene: -
CDR3 protein: CASSQVGGISVDEKLFF

V gene: TRBV6-6
J gene: TRBJ2-3
D gene: TRBD1
CDR3 protein: CASSHRDRGADTQYF

V gene: TRBV24-1
J gene: TRBJ1-1
D gene: TRBD1
CDR3 protein: CATSDGTATEAFF

V gene: TRBV6-1
J gene: TRBJ1-5
D gene: -
CDR3 protein: CASSGAGRFFRGNQPQHF

V gene: TRBV5-8
J gene: TRBJ1-5
D gene: -
CDR3 protein: CASTWGVGGNQPQHF

V gene: TRBV5-1
J gene: TRBJ1-3
D gene: -
CDR3 protein: CASSSGQYSGNTIYF

V gene: TRBV7-3
J gene: TRBJ1-2
D gene: -
CDR3 protein: CASSLTGEGYTF

V gene: TRBV23-1
J gene: TRBJ1-6
D gene: -
CDR3 protein: CASSQLYCPNSPLHF

V gene: TRBV5-7
J gene: TRBJ1-3
D gene: -
CDR3 protein: CASSLVRPDRKSLGNTIYF

V gene: TRBV6-5
J gene: TRBJ1-2
D gene: -
CDR3 protein: CASSYGQPTNYGYTF

V gene: TRBV2
J gene: TRBJ2-3
D gene: -
CDR3 protein: CASSKGLSTDTQYF

V gene: TRBV15
J gene: TRBJ2-7
D gene: -
CDR3 protein: CATSNMPTEQYF

V gene: TRBV5-1
J gene: TRBJ2-7
D gene: -
CDR3 protein: CASSSLYEQYF

V gene: TRBV7-2
J gene: TRBJ2-2
D gene: -
CDR3 protein: CASSSPTGAGELFF

V gene: TRBV11-2
J gene: TRBJ1-1
D gene: -
CDR3 protein: CASTINTEAFF

V gene: TRBV30
J gene: TRBJ2-3
D gene: TRBD2
CDR3 protein: CAWSPTSGGAPDTQYF

V gene: TRBV7-2
J gene: TRBJ2-5
D gene: -
CDR3 protein: CASSLAIGGETQYF